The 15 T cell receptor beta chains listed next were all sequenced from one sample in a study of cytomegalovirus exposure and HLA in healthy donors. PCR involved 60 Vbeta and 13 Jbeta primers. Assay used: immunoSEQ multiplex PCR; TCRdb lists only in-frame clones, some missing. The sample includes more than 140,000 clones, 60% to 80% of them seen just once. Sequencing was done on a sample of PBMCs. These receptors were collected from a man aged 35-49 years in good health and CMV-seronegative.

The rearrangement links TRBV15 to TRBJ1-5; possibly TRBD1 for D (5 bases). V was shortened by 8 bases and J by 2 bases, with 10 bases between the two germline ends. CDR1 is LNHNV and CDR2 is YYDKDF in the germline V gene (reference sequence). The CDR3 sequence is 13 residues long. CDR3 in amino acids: CATRARGNQPQHF. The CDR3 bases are TGTGCCACCCGGGCCAGGGGCAATCAGCCCCAGCATTTT. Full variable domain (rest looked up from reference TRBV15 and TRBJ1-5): DAMVIQNPRYQVTQFGKPVTLSCSQTLNHNVMYWYQQKSSQAPKLLFHYYDKDFNNEADTPDNFQSRRPNTSFCFLDIRSPGLGDTAMYLCATRARGNQPQHFGDGTRLSIL.

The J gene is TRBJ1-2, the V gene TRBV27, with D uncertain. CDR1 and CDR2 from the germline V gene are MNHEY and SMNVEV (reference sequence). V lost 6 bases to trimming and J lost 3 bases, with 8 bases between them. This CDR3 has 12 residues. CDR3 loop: CASSFGDYGYTF. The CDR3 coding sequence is TGTGCCAGCAGCTTCGGAGACTATGGCTACACCTTC.

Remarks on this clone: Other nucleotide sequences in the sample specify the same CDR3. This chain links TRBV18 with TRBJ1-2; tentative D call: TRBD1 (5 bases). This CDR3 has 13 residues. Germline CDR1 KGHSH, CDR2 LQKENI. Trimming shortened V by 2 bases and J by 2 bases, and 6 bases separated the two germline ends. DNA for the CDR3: TGTGCCAGCTCACCAGACAGCAACTATGGCTACACCTTC. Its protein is CASSPDSNYGYTF.

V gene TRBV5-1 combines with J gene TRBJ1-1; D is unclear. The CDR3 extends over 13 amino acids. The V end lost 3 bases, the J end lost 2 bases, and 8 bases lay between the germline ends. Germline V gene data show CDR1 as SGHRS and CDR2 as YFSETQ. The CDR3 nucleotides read TGCGCCAGCAGCTCCCAGTATAACACTGAAGCTTTCTTT. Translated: CASSSQYNTEAFF.

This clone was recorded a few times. The CDR3 sequence: CASSRDREWTEAFF. CDR3 DNA sequence: TGTGCCAGTAGTAGGGACAGGGAATGGACTGAAGCTTTCTTT. The V and J genes are TRBV19 and TRBJ1-1; 9 bases align to TRBD1. Germline CDR1 LNHDA, CDR2 SQIVND (reference sequence). After removal of 4 bases from V and 5 bases from J, the junction contained 5 bases not matched to a gene. The CDR3 has 14 amino acids. Variable domain in full (rest from reference TRBV19 and TRBJ1-1): DGGITQSPKYLFRKEGQNVTLSCEQNLNHDAMYWYRQDPGQGLRLIYYSQIVNDFQKGDIAEGYSVSREKKESFPLTVTSAQKNPTAFYLCASSRDREWTEAFFGQGTRLTVV.

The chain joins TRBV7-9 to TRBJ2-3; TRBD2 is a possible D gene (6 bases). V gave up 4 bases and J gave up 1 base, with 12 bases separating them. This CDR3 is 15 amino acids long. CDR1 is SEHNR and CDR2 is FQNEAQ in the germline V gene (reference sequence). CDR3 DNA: TGTGCCAGCAGCTATGGGGGGACCCGCACAGATACGCAGTATTTT. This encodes CASSYGGTRTDTQYF.

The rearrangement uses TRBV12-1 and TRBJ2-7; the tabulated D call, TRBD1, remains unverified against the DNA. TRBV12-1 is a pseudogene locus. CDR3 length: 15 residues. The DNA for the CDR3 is TGTGCCAGCAGCCCCCCTAGGACAGGGGCCTACGAGCAGTACTTC. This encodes CASSPPRTGAYEQYF.

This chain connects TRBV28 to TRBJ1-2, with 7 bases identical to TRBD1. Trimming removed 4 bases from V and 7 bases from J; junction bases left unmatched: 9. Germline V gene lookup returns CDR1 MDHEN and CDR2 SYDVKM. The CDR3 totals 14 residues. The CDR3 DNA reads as TGTGCCAGCAGTTCGCCAGGGGGAAGAGGTGGCTACACCTTC. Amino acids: CASSSPGGRGGYTF.

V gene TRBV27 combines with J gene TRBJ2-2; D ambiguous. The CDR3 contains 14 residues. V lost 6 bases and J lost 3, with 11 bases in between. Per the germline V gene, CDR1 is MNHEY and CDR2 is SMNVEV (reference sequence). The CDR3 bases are TGTGCCAGCAGCCCTAGGTCGGACACCGGGGAGCTGTTTTTT. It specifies CASSPRSDTGELFF.

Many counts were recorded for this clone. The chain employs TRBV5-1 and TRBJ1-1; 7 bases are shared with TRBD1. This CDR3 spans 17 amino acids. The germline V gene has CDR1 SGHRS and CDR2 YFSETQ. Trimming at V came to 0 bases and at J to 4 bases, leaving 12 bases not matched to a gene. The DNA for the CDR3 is TGCGCCAGCAGCTTGGCCCGCCAGGGGGATATAGGCACTGAAGCTTTCTTT. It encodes CASSLARQGDIGTEAFF.

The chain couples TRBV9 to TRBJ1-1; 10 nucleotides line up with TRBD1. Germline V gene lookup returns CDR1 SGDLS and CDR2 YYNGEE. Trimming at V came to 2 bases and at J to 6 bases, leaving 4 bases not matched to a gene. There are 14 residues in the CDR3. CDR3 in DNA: TGTGCCAGCAGCGTGGCGACAGGGGGCCCTGAAGCTTTCTTT. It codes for CASSVATGGPEAFF.

CDR3 sequence (DNA): TGTGCCAGCAGTGTGCAGGGGTATCGTCAAGAGACCCAGTACTTC. This gives the protein CASSVQGYRQETQYF. The rearrangement uses TRBV6-5 and TRBJ2-5; the D gene is possibly TRBD1 (6 bases). This CDR3 is 15 amino acids long. Germline loops: CDR1 MNHEY, CDR2 SVGAGI. V lost 5 bases and J 2 bases, leaving 15 bases between the germline ends.

The CDR3 nucleotides are TGTGCCAGCAGTGATCTGCGTTGGGGAGGGCCTGGCTACACCTTC. This codes for CASSDLRWGGPGYTF. The chain links TRBV6-1 to TRBJ1-2; D is ambiguous. The germline CDR1 and CDR2 sequences are MNHNS and SASEGT. The ends were cut back, 3 bases at V and 7 bases at J, with 18 bases in the middle. This CDR3 contains 15 residues.

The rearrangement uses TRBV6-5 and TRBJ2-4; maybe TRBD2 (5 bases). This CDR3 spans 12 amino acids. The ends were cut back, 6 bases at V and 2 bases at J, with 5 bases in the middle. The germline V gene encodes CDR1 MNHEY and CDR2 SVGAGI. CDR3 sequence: CASRDSKNIQYF. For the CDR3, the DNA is TGTGCCAGCAGGGACTCCAAAAACATTCAGTACTTC.

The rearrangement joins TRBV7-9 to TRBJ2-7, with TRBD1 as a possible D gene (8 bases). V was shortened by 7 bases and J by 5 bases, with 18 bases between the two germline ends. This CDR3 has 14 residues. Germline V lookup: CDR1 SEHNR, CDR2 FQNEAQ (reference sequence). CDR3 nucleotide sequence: TGTGCCAGCACCGAACAGGGGGGGAGCGACGAGCAGTACTTC. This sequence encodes CASTEQGGSDEQYF.